This T cell receptor beta chain appears in the sequencing data of a study of human T cells and chemical hapten exposure. Study context: The variation in per-sample TCR yields arose mainly from small differences in pooled library volumes.

Findings and limits, study-wide: High-frequency TCRs, those above 1 in 1000, stayed the same after DPC sensitization.

This clonotype was found a few times. Antigen specificity is unknown. Individual cDNA molecules each carried unique molecular identifiers attached by the library. Authors' processing steps: Samples held a median of approximately 96,000 TCRs, range 23,224–690,600. TCRdb reprocessed the RACE reads with MiXCR, giving one entry per CDR3 protein. TCRdb's processing, not the authors' own work, is the source of the V and J calls. The sample includes roughly 100,000 distinct CDR3 sequences, about 8.8% of them seen just once. As for time point: healthy volunteer bleed at 2 weeks. Sequencing started from total RNA isolated from unfractionated whole blood. This TCR came from a female donor in good health. Some clones in this sample may be carry-over from other donors' samples. Sequencing input: whole blood.

For the CDR3, the DNA is TGTGCCAGCAGTTTATCCCGTCGAGAGACCCAGTACTTC. It is translated as CASSLSRRETQYF. The chain uses TRBV28 and TRBJ2-5, with D unclear. Germline assignment: CDR1 MDHEN and CDR2 SYDVKM. The CDR3 consists of 13 residues. The V end lost 1 base, the J end lost 4 bases, and 7 bases lay between the germline ends.